This T cell receptor (beta chain) came from a study of CD8 T cells in ankylosing spondylitis. Preparation of TCR beta libraries was done by quantitative 5'-RACE with molecular barcodes. MiXCR was run by TCRdb on the 5' RACE reads, yielding one entry per CDR3 protein. The profile shows 390,000 or so distinct CDR3 sequences, around 22% of them singletons. As concerns this clonotype: Its target is not known.

Regarding the study as a whole: Prior literature has documented some motif variants in synovial fluid and blood from reactive arthritis. Reportedly, disease-linked clones are significantly enriched in ankylosing spondylitis patients' matched synovial fluid. Disease-linked clones were CD8+ and relatively rare in peripheral blood. Ankylosing spondylitis blood appeared to carry a characteristic TCR beta motif of several highly homologous variants.

CDR1 is MNHNS and CDR2 is SASEGT in the germline V gene. V was pared by 5 bases and J by 1 base, with 11 bases between. The CDR3 totals 15 residues. The genes are TRBV6-1 and TRBJ2-2; TRBD2 is a possible D gene (6 bases). This receptor was taken from a male donor with ankylosing spondylitis. Material: blood, either unsorted or a sorted T cell fraction (not recorded which). The CDR3 spells CASSRGLRNTGELFF. The CDR3 bases are TGTGCCAGCAGTAGGGGACTCCGGAACACCGGGGAGCTGTTTTTT.